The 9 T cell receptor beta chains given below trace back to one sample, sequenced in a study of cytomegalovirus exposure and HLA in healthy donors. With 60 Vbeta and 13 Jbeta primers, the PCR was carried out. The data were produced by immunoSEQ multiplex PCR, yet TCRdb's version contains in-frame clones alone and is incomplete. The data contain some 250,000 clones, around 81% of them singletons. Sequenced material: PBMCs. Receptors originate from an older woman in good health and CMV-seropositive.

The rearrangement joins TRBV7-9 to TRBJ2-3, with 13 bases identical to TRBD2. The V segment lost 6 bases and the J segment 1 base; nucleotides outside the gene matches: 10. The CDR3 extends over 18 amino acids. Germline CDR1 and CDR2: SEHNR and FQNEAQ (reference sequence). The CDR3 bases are TGTGCCAGCAGGTCCACCCCACTAGCGGGGGGGGGCACAGATACGCAGTATTTT. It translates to CASRSTPLAGGGTDTQYF.

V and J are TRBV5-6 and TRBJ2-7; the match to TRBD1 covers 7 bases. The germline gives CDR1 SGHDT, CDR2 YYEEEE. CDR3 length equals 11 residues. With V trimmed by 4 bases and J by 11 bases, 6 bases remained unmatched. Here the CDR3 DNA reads TGTGCCAGCAGCAAGACAGGGCGTGAGTACTTC. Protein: CASSKTGREYF.

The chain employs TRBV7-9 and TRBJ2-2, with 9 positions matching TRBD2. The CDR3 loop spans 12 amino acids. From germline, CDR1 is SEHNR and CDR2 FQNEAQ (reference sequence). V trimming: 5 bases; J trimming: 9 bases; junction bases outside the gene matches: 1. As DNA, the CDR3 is TGTGCCAGCAGCCCTAGCGGGAGGGAGCTGTTTTTT. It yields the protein CASSPSGRELFF.

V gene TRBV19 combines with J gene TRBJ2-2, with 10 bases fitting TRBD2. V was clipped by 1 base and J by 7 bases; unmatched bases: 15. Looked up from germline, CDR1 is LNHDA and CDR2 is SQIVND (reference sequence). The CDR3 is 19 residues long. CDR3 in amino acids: CASSIGPSSGRVLGGELFF. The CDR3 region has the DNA TGTGCCAGTAGTATAGGACCTTCCAGCGGGAGGGTCCTAGGCGGGGAGCTGTTTTTT.

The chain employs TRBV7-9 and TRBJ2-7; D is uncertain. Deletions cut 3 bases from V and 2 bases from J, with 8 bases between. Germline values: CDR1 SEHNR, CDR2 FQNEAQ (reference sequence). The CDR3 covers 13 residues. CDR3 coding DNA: TGTGCCAGCAGCTTGTACAGTACCTACGAGCAGTACTTC. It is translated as CASSLYSTYEQYF.

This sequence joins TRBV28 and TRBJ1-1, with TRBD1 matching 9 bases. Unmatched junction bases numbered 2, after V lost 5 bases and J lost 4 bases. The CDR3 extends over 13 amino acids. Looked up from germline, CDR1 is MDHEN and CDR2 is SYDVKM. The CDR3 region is CASSPGQGTEAFF. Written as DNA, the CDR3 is TGTGCCAGCAGTCCGGGACAGGGCACTGAAGCTTTCTTT.

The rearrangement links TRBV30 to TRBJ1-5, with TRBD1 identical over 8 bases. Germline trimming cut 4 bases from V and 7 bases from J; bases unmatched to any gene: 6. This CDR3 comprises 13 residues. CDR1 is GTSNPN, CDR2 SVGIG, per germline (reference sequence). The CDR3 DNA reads TGTGCCTGGACAGGGGGCGGTGGGCAGCCCCAGCATTTT. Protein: CAWTGGGGQPQHF.

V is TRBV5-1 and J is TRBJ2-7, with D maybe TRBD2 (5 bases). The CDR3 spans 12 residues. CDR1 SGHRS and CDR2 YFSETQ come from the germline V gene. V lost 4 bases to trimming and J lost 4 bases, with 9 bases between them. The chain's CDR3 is CASSKGGYEQYF. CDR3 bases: TGCGCCAGCAGCAAAGGAGGATACGAGCAGTACTTC.

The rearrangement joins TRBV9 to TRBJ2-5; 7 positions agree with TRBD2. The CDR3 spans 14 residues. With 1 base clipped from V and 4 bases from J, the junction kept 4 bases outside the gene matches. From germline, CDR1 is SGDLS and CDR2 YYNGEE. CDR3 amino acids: CASSVISGSETQYF. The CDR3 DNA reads TGTGCCAGCAGCGTAATTAGCGGGTCAGAGACCCAGTACTTC.